This TCR beta chain was identified in a study of cytomegalovirus exposure and HLA in healthy donors. Findings and limits, study-wide: Researchers catalogued approximately 170 TCR beta chains as cytomegalovirus-associated. HLA allele associations emerged for around 15,000 TCR beta sequences in a later analysis, at 0.05 false discovery rate. V- and J-gene trimming in TCR beta was tied to a missense DCLRE1C variant by an analysis performed later.

In germline, CDR1 is SGHDT, CDR2 YYEEEE. The CDR3 has 16 amino acids. After removal of 1 base from V and 7 bases from J, the junction contained 12 bases not matched to a gene. This clone turned up a few times. Its target is not known. Donors consisted of healthy bone marrow donors. Primers: 60 Vbeta forward and 13 Jbeta reverse. Repertoires were generated with immunoSEQ multiplex PCR, while TCRdb's copy carries only in-frame clones and drops some. The table lists a few hundred thousand clones, approximately 68% of them singletons. The sequence was collected from a woman aged 25 to 39 in good health and CMV-seronegative. The sequenced material came from PBMCs. The chain links TRBV5-6 to TRBJ1-2; the match to TRBD1 covers 8 bases. CDR3 DNA: TGTGCCAGCAGCTTGCGGAGCGCAGGGGGCTCGTTTGGCTACACCTTC. Residues: CASSLRSAGGSFGYTF.